This paragraph covers one T cell receptor beta chain sequence. The sample originates from a study of TIL therapy for anti-PD-1-resistant metastatic lung cancer. Time point of the sample: pre-treatment sample, taken before nivolumab and TIL therapy. The tumor samples were excised metastases, mostly pleural nodules or supraclavicular lymph nodes. Sequencing used immunoSEQ v3. Libraries were prepared by immunoSEQ multiplex PCR; TCRdb keeps only in-frame clonotypes and omits some of them. The data show over 25,000 clones, 55% to 80% seen once. The sequencing here drew on tumor tissue, taken at baseline. This TCR derives from a person between 25 and 80 years old with non-small cell lung cancer.

The CDR3 DNA reads TGTGCCATCAGATTAGGGGCCCAGGAGACCCAGTACTTC. Protein: CAIRLGAQETQYF. This chain joins TRBV10-3 and TRBJ2-5; D might be TRBD1 (5 bases). This CDR3 is built from 13 residues. Trimming left V 6 bases short and J 5 bases short, with 13 bases between. The germline gives CDR1 ENHRY, CDR2 SYGVKD.